The following is a T cell receptor beta chain sequence with its context. Its antigen remains unknown. The data belong to a study of cytomegalovirus exposure and HLA in healthy donors. Looking at the study overall: Early released data had roughly 81 million unique TCRs, all coming from HLA-typed donors.

General study points: Later on, analysis showed that most CMV-associated TCR beta chains appeared to be HLA-restricted. In a later analysis, across HLA loci, associated TCR counts were highest for DRB1, lowest for HLA-C.

The PCR made use of 60 Vbeta and 13 Jbeta primers. Some clones are missing from TCRdb's copy, which holds only in-frame ones; the method was immunoSEQ multiplex PCR. Altogether over 95,000 clones are present, more than 60% being singletons, with the ten largest covering approximately 2.6%. CDR3 length: 14 residues. CDR1 SGHNT and CDR2 YYREEE come from the germline V gene (reference sequence). The trim removed 5 bases at V and 2 bases at J, leaving 2 bases unmatched. The genes are TRBV5-4 and TRBJ2-3, with 10 nucleotides matching TRBD2. The sequencing input was PBMCs. The receptor's source is a female donor in good health and CMV-seronegative. Here the CDR3 reads CASSSGGTTDTQYF. CDR3 sequence (DNA): TGTGCCAGCAGTAGCGGGGGGACCACAGATACGCAGTATTTT.